This TCR beta chain was obtained from a study of blood T cell repertoires in COVID-19. V was trimmed by 2 bases and J by 6 bases, leaving 7 bases between them. CDR3 size: 12 residues. Germline values: CDR1 KGHSH, CDR2 LQKENI. Assay used: immunoSEQ multiplex PCR; TCRdb lists only in-frame clones, some missing. The sample lists about 200,000 clones; more than 70% were seen once. Sequencing was done on a sample of peripheral blood. The clonotype comes from a woman between 45 and 65 years old with acute or convalescent COVID-19. The gene calls are TRBV18 and TRBJ1-1; unclear D gene. The DNA for the CDR3 is TGTGCCAGCTCACCAGAGTCCGCTGAAGCTTTCTTT. This gives the protein CASSPESAEAFF.